This entry features one T cell receptor (beta chain) sequence. The antigen remains undetermined. This entry belongs to a study of cytomegalovirus exposure and HLA in healthy donors. Germline loops: CDR1 SGHVS, CDR2 FQNEAQ. This CDR3 is 15 amino acids long. Trimming pared 4 bases from V and 2 bases from J, leaving 12 bases between. The primer mix had 60 Vbeta and 13 Jbeta primers. Produced via immunoSEQ multiplex PCR; TCRdb's table is partial and in-frame only. This sample carries about 99,000 clones, more than 75% of them seen once, and the ten largest clones take 9% to 12%. Regarding the study as a whole: Some TCR beta chains (over 150 of them) were listed as cytomegalovirus-associated. The study found most TCR sequences rare, yet found some public TCRs in many donors.

The receptor comes from a woman under 30 in good health and CMV-seropositive. The genes are TRBV7-8 and TRBJ1-3, with D perhaps matching TRBD1 (6 bases). Material: PBMCs. The CDR3 region is CASSSQRTAGNTIYF. CDR3 DNA: TGTGCCAGCAGCTCACAAAGGACAGCTGGAAACACCATATATTTT.